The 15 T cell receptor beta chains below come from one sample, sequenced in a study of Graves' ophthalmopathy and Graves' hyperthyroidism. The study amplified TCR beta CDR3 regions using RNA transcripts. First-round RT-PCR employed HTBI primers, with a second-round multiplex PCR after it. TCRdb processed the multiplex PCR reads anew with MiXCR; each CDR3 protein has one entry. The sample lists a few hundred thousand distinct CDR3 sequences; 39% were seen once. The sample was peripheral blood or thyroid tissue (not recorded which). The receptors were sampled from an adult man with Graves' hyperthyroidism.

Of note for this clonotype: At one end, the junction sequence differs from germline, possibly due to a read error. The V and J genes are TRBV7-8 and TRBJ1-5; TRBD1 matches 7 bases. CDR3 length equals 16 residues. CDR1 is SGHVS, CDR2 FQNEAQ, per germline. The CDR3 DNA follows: TGCGCCAGCAGCCAGCCGACAGGGCCAAGCAATCAGCCCCAGCATTTT. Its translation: CASSQPTGPSNQPQHF.

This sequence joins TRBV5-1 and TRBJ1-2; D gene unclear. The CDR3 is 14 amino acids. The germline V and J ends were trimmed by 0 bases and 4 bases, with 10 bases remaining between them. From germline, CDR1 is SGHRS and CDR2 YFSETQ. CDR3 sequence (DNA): TGCGCCAGCAGCTTGGAGGCGGGAGCCTATGGCTACACCTTC. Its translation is CASSLEAGAYGYTF.

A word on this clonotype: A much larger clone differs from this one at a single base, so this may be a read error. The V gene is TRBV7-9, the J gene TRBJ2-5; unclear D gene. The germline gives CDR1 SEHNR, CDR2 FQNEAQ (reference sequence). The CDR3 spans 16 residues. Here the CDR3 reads CTSSQGQETNQETQYF. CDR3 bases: TGTACCAGCAGCCAAGGTCAGGAGACCAACCAAGAGACCCAGTACTTC. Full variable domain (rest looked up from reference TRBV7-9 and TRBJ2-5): DTGVSQNPRHKITKRGQNVTFRCDPISEHNRLYWYRQTLGQGPEFLTYFQNEAQLEKSRLLSDRFSAERPKGSFSTLEIQRTEQGDSAMYLCTSSQGQETNQETQYFGPGTRLLVL.

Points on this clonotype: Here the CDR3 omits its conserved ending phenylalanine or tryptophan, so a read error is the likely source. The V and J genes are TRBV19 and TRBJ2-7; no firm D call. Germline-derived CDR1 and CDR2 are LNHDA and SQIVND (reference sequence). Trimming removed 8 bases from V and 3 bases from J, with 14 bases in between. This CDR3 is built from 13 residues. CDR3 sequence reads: CASSRRPSYEQYL. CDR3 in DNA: TGTGCCAGTTCTCGGCGACCGAGCTACGAGCAGTACCTC.

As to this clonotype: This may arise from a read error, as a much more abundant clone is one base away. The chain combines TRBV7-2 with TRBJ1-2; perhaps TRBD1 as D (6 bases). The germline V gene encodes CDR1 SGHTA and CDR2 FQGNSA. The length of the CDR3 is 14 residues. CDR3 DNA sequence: TGTGCCAGCAGCCCCCGGGGGGCATCATATGGCCACACCTTC. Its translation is CASSPRGASYGHTF. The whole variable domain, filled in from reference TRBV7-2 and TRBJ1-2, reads GAGVSQSPSNKVTEKGKDVELRCDPISGHTALYWYRQSLGQGLEFLIYFQGNSAPDKSGLPSDRFSAERTGGSVSTLTIQRTQQEDSAVYLCASSPRGASYGHTFGSGTRLTVV.

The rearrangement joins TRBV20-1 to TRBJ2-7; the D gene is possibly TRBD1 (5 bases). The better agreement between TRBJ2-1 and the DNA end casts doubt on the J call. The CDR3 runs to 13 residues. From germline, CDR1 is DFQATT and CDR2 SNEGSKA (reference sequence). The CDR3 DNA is TGCAGTGCTAGAGAGGACATATACAATGAGCAGTTCTTC. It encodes CSAREDIYNEQFF.

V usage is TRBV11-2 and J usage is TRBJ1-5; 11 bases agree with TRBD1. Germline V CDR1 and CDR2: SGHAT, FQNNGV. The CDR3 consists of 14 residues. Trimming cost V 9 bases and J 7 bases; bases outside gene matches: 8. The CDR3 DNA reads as TGTGCCAGTAGCAGAGGACAGGGGGCCCAGCCCCAGCATTTT. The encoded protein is CASSRGQGAQPQHF.

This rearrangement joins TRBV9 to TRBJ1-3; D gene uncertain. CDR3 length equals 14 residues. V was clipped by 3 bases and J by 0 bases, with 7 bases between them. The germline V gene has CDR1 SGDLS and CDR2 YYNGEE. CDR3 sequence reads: CASSEFGSGNTIYF. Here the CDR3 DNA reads TGTGCCAGCAGCGAGTTCGGCTCTGGAAACACCATATATTTT.

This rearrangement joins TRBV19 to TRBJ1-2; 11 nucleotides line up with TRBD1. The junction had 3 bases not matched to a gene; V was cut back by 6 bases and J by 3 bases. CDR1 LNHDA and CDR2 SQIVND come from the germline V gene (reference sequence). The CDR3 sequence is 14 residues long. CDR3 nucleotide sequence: TGTGCCAGTAGCGGACAGGGGGCTGACTATGGCTACACCTTC. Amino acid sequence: CASSGQGADYGYTF.

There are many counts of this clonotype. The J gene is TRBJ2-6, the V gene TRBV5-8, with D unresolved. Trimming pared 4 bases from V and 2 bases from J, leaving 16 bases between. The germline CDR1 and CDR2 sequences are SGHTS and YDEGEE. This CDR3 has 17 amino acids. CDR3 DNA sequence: TGTGCCAGCAGCCTGTATGGTGGGTCCCCTGGGGCCAACGTCCTGACTTTC. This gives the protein CASSLYGGSPGANVLTF.

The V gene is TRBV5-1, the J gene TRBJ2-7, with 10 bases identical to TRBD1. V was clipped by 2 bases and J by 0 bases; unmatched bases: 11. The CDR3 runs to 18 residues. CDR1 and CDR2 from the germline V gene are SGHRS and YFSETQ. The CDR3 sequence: CASSFFTGGQGTSYEQYF. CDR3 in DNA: TGCGCCAGCAGCTTTTTCACTGGGGGACAGGGGACCTCCTACGAGCAGTACTTC.

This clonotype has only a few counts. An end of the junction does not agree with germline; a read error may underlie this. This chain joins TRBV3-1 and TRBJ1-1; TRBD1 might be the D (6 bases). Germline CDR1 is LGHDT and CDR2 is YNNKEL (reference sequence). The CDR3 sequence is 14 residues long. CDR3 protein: CAGSQEGVTTEAFF. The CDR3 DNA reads TGTGCCGGCAGCCAAGAGGGGGTAACGACTGAAGCTTTCTTT.

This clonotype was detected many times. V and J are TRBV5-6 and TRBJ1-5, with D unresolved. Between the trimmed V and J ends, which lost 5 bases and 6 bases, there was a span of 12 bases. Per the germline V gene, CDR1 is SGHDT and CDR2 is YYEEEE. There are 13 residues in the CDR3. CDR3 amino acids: CASSPGDGQPQHF. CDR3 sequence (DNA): TGTGCCAGCAGTCCCGGCGACGGTCAGCCCCAGCATTTT.

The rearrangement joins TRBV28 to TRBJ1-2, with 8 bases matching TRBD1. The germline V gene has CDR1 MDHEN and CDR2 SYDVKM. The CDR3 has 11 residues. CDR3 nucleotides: TGTGCTCATCAGGGGGCGGAAGGCTACACCTTC. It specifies CAHQGAEGYTF.

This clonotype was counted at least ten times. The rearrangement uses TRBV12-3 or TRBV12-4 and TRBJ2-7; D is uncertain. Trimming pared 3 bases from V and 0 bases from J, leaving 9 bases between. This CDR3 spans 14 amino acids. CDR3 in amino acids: CASSFGRISYEQYF. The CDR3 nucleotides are TGTGCCAGCAGTTTCGGACGGATCTCCTACGAGCAGTACTTC.